The 24 T cell receptor beta chains reported below all come from one sample, sequenced in a study of T cells in Graves' hyperthyroidism and ophthalmopathy. It was RNA transcripts that yielded the amplified TCR beta CDR3 regions. The HTBI primer set was used in a first-round RT-PCR of the TCR CDR3. TCRdb re-called the multiplex PCR reads with MiXCR, one entry per CDR3 protein. Of about 740,000 distinct CDR3 sequences in the sample, 14% were seen once. Sequences were obtained from blood. These receptors were taken from a woman aged 18-29 years with Graves' hyperthyroidism.

This chain connects TRBV29-1 to TRBJ1-3; D gene ambiguous. In germline, CDR1 is SQVTM, CDR2 ANQGSEA. Trimming stripped 7 bases from V and 6 bases from J, with 16 bases between. This CDR3 spans 13 amino acids. The CDR3 protein is CSAMGVGENTIYF. The CDR3 DNA reads TGCAGCGCTATGGGAGTCGGGGAAAACACCATATATTTT.

This clonotype was picked up many times. The gene calls are TRBV14 and TRBJ2-3, with 12 bases lining up with TRBD2. V shed 4 bases, J shed 1 base, and the junction held 6 bases outside the gene matches. This CDR3 region has 17 residues. Germline values: CDR1 SGHDN, CDR2 FVKESK. CDR3 in DNA: TGTGCCAGCAGCCTCCTAGGACTAGCGGGACGCACAGATACGCAGTATTTT. Translating it yields CASSLLGLAGRTDTQYF.

This clonotype was seen repeatedly, ten times or more. The CDR3 DNA is TGTGCCAGCAGCAAACTAGCGGGGTACAATGAGCAGTTCTTC. Encoded protein: CASSKLAGYNEQFF. V gene TRBV6-2 or TRBV6-3 combines with J gene TRBJ2-1; 10 bases fit TRBD2. V shed 6 bases, J shed 4 bases, and the junction held 3 bases outside the gene matches. This CDR3 spans 14 amino acids. Germline loops: CDR1 MNHEY, CDR2 SVGEGT.

The sample holds a few counts of this clonotype. V and J are TRBV15 and TRBJ2-3; 13 bases match TRBD2. The V segment lost 0 bases and the J segment 1 base; nucleotides outside the gene matches: 4. The V gene's germline CDR1 is LNHNV and CDR2 YYDKDF (reference sequence). The CDR3 has 18 amino acids. The CDR3 loop is CATSRDWTSGSGTDTQYF. The CDR3 coding sequence is TGTGCCACCAGCAGAGATTGGACTAGCGGGAGCGGCACAGATACGCAGTATTTT.

Remarks on this clonotype: Because the CDR3 is missing its conserved closing phenylalanine or tryptophan, this is likely a read error. The V and J genes are TRBV9 and TRBJ2-3; TRBD2 matches 10 bases. There are 18 residues in the CDR3. The ends lost 4 bases at V and 0 bases at J; junction bases unmatched: 11. The germline V gene has CDR1 SGDLS and CDR2 YYNGEE. The CDR3 bases are TGTGCCAGCAGCCCCTGGACTAGCGGAGGCCTTAGCACAGATACGCAGTATCTT. The encoded protein is CASSPWTSGGLSTDTQYL.

A single count supports this clonotype. A much larger clonotype is one base distant, so this may be a read error. This chain uses TRBV20-1 with TRBJ1-2, with 9 nucleotides matching TRBD1. CDR1 is DFQATT, CDR2 SNEGSKA, per germline (reference sequence). This CDR3 has 15 residues. Trimming took 7 bases from V and 4 from J; bases not matched to a gene: 13. CDR3 loop: CSVSSGTGFAYGYTF. The CDR3, as DNA: TGCAGTGTTAGTTCCGGGACAGGGTTTGCCTATGGCTACACCTTC.

V is TRBV3-1 and J is TRBJ2-3; a weak D match, TRBD2 (5 bases). With 1 base removed from V and 4 bases from J, the gap between germline ends came to 21 bases. The CDR3 contains 18 residues. Germline CDR1 reads LGHDT; CDR2 reads YNNKEL (reference sequence). CDR3 residues: CASSQVLRTSTLPDTQYF. DNA of the CDR3: TGTGCCAGCAGCCAAGTTCTTAGGACTTCGACCCTTCCAGATACGCAGTATTTT.

There are a few counts of this clonotype. The chain is built from TRBV6-5 and TRBJ2-7; D uncertain. V lost 0 bases, J lost 6 bases, and 15 bases lay in between. This CDR3 region has 15 residues. Germline CDR1 reads MNHEY; CDR2 reads SVGAGI. Here the CDR3 reads CASSYSMGSPLEQYF. Written as DNA, the CDR3 is TGTGCCAGCAGTTACTCGATGGGGTCCCCGCTCGAGCAGTACTTC.

The genes are TRBV4-1 and TRBJ2-3, with unresolved D. Germline values: CDR1 MGHRA, CDR2 YSYEKL. The CDR3 runs 16 residues. V lost 1 base and J 1 base, leaving 12 bases between the germline ends. The DNA of the CDR3 is TGCGCCAGCAGCCAAGTTTTTGGCGCCCGCACAGATACGCAGTATTTT. This encodes CASSQVFGARTDTQYF.

This clonotype was seen repeatedly, ten times or more. The chain links TRBV30 to TRBJ2-2; no firm D call. The length of the CDR3 is 16 residues. Per the germline V gene, CDR1 is GTSNPN and CDR2 is SVGIG (reference sequence). V was cut by 5 bases and J by 5 bases, with 21 bases left in between. Here the CDR3 DNA reads TGTGCCTGGTCCCCCGGCCGGAGCCACGGGACCGGGGAGCTGTTTTTT. This encodes CAWSPGRSHGTGELFF.

This chain joins TRBV3-1 and TRBJ1-1; D not certain. Per the germline V gene, CDR1 is LGHDT and CDR2 is YNNKEL (reference sequence). Trimming took 1 base from V and 8 from J, leaving 11 bases between them. This CDR3 region has 13 residues. The CDR3 protein is CASSQGVLMEAFF. CDR3 DNA sequence: TGTGCCAGCAGCCAAGGGGTTCTTATGGAAGCTTTCTTT.

The chain combines TRBV5-8 with TRBJ1-2; D uncertain. V gave up 1 base and J gave up 1 base, with 11 bases separating them. The germline V gene has CDR1 SGHTS and CDR2 YDEGEE. The CDR3 totals 15 residues. This chain's CDR3 is CASSLRAGVNYGYTF. The CDR3 nucleotides are TGTGCCAGCAGCTTGAGGGCAGGAGTTAACTATGGCTACACCTTC. The full variable domain, its missing parts supplied by reference TRBV5-8 and TRBJ1-2, is EAGVTQSPTHLIKTRGQQATLRCSPISGHTSVYWYQQALGLGLQFLLWYDEGEERNRGNFPPRFSGRQFPNYSSELNVNALELEDSALYLCASSLRAGVNYGYTFGSGTRLTVV.

This clonotype was detected a few times. The chain couples TRBV30 to TRBJ2-3, with a tentative D call TRBD2 (5 bases). The germline V and J ends were trimmed by 1 base and 0 bases, with 14 bases remaining between them. The CDR3 is 16 amino acids. In germline, CDR1 is GTSNPN, CDR2 SVGIG (reference sequence). CDR3 loop: CAWSARSGISTDTQYF. In DNA, the CDR3 is TGTGCCTGGAGTGCCAGGAGCGGTATTAGCACAGATACGCAGTATTTT.

V usage is TRBV7-9 and J usage is TRBJ2-5; D gene uncertain. The CDR3 is made up of 12 amino acids. Germline lookup yields CDR1 SEHNR and CDR2 FQNEAQ (reference sequence). The V end lost 5 bases, the J end lost 6 bases, and 10 bases lay between the germline ends. CDR3 sequence: CASSRYVQTQYF. The CDR3 DNA is TGTGCCAGCAGCCGCTATGTCCAGACCCAGTACTTC.

There are a few counts of this clonotype. V gene TRBV18 combines with J gene TRBJ1-3; 9 bases align to TRBD1. The CDR3 has 16 residues. Germline lookup yields CDR1 KGHSH and CDR2 LQKENI. The V gene end was trimmed by 2 bases and the J gene end by 2 bases; junction bases not matched to a gene: 4. The CDR3 sequence is CASSPATGGTGNTIYF. For the CDR3, the DNA is TGTGCCAGCTCACCAGCGACAGGGGGAACTGGAAACACCATATATTTT.

There are a few counts of this clonotype. The genes are TRBV15 and TRBJ2-7; D is undetermined. Trimming took off 8 bases at V and 1 base at J, with 6 bases between the two ends. From germline, CDR1 is LNHNV and CDR2 YYDKDF (reference sequence). CDR3 length: 11 residues. The CDR3 DNA is TGTGCCACCTCAGAGTCCTACGAGCAGTACTTC. Protein sequence: CATSESYEQYF.

A few counts support this clonotype. The chain has TRBV7-9 and TRBJ2-2, with 8 bases identical to TRBD2. After removal of 5 bases from V and 4 bases from J, the junction contained 9 bases not matched to a gene. CDR1 and CDR2 from the germline V gene are SEHNR and FQNEAQ (reference sequence). This CDR3 has 16 residues. As DNA, the CDR3 is TGTGCCAGCAGCCCCCCGGAGCGGGAGAGCACCGGGGAGCTGTTTTTT. Translation: CASSPPERESTGELFF.

The chain employs TRBV19 and TRBJ1-2; a weak D match, TRBD1 (6 bases). Germline values: CDR1 LNHDA, CDR2 SQIVND (reference sequence). The length of the CDR3 is 13 residues. Trimming left V 5 bases short and J 8 bases short, with 15 bases between. The CDR3 DNA follows: TGTGCCAGTAGTCGTGACAGGCGCGGGGGCTACACCTTC. This encodes CASSRDRRGGYTF.

This clonotype was seen repeatedly, ten times or more. The chain combines TRBV20-1 with TRBJ2-5; D gene unclear. The CDR3 is made up of 15 amino acids. V was pared by 6 bases and J by 3 bases, with 20 bases between. Looked up from germline, CDR1 is DFQATT and CDR2 is SNEGSKA (reference sequence). The CDR3 region is CSAGIASADKETQYF. The CDR3 DNA reads as TGCAGTGCCGGCATAGCTTCGGCAGACAAAGAGACCCAGTACTTC.

The V gene is TRBV24-1, the J gene TRBJ2-1, with D possibly matching TRBD1 (5 bases). Trimming pared 3 bases from V and 11 bases from J, leaving 10 bases between. In germline, CDR1 is KGHDR, CDR2 SFDVKD. The CDR3 is made up of 12 amino acids. The CDR3 DNA sequence: TGTGCCACCAGTGATGAAGGGGTTCAGCAGTTCTTC. This sequence encodes CATSDEGVQQFF.

This sequence joins TRBV27 and TRBJ1-4; D remains ambiguous. Germline-derived CDR1 and CDR2 are MNHEY and SMNVEV (reference sequence). The length of the CDR3 is 14 residues. V shed 5 bases and J shed 6 bases, with 13 bases lying between them. CDR3 coding DNA: TGTGCCAGCAGTCCGACAAGAATTGATGAAAAACTGTTTTTT. Protein: CASSPTRIDEKLFF.

Ten or more counts support this clonotype. This chain uses TRBV24-1 with TRBJ2-7; no clear D. Germline V CDR1 and CDR2: KGHDR, SFDVKD. The CDR3 extends over 12 amino acids. With 2 bases removed from V and 5 bases from J, the gap between germline ends came to 6 bases. CDR3 nucleotide sequence: TGTGCCACCAGTGATTGGTGGAACGAGCAGTACTTC. As protein: CATSDWWNEQYF.

This clonotype was counted ten times or more. The rearrangement joins TRBV11-2 to TRBJ2-3; TRBD2 aligns across 14 bases. V lost 5 bases, J lost 0 bases, and 10 bases stayed unmatched. Per the germline V gene, CDR1 is SGHAT and CDR2 is FQNNGV. There are 19 residues in the CDR3. CDR3 sequence (DNA): TGTGCCAGCAGCCCATGGACTAGCGGGAGGTGGGTGAGCACAGATACGCAGTATTTT. Translation gives CASSPWTSGRWVSTDTQYF.

The sample holds one count of this clonotype. A much more abundant neighbour one base away suggests this may be a read error. Here the CDR3 omits its conserved ending phenylalanine or tryptophan, so a read error is the likely source. The chain joins TRBV27 to TRBJ2-2, with D hard to call. Germline CDR1 is MNHEY and CDR2 is SMNVEV (reference sequence). Trimming took 7 bases from V and 2 from J, leaving 8 bases between them. The CDR3 is 13 amino acids. CDR3 nucleotides: TGTGCCAGCACCCATCATAACACCGGGGAGCTGTTTCTT. It translates to CASTHHNTGELFL.